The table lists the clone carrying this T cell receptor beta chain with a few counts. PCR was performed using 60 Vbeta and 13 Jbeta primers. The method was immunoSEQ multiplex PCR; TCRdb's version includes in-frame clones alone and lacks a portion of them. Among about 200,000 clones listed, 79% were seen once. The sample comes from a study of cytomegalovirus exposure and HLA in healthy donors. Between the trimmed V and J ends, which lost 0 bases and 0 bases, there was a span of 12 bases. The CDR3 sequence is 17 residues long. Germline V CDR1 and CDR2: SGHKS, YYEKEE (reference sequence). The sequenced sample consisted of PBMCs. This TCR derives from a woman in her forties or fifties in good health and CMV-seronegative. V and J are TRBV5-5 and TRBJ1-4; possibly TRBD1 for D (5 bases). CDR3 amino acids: CASSLVGVVATNEKLFF. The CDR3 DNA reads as TGTGCCAGCAGCTTGGTAGGGGTCGTTGCAACTAATGAAAAACTGTTTTTT. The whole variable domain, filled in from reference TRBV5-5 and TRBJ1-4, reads DAGVTQSPTHLIKTRGQQVTLRCSPISGHKSVSWYQQVLGQGPQFIFQYYEKEERGRGNFPDRFSARQFPNYSSELNVNALLLGDSALYLCASSLVGVVATNEKLFFGSGTQLSVL.